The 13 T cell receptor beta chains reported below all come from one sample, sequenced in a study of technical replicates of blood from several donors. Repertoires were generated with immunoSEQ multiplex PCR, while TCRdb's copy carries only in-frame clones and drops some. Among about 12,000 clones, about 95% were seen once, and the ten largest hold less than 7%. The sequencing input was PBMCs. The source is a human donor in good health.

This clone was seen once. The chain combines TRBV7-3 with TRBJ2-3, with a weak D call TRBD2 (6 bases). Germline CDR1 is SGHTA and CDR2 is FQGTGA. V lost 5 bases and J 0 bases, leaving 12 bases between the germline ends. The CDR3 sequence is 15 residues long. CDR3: CASSPRDQSTDTQYF. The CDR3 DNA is TGTGCCAGCAGCCCGCGGGACCAGAGCACAGATACGCAGTATTTT.

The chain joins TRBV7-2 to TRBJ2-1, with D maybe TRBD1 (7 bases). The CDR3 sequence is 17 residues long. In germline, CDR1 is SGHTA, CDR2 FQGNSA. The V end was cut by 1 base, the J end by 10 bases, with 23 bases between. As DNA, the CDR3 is TGTGCCAGCAGCTTAGACTACAGGGGTCTGGGGGGCTGGGAGCAGTTCTTC. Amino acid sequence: CASSLDYRGLGGWEQFF.

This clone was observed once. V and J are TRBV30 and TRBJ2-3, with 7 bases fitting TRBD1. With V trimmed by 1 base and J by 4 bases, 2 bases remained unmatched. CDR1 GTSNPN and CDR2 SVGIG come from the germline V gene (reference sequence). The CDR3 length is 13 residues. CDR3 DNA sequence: TGTGCCTGGAGTGGAGGGGGCGCAGATACGCAGTATTTT. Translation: CAWSGGGADTQYF.

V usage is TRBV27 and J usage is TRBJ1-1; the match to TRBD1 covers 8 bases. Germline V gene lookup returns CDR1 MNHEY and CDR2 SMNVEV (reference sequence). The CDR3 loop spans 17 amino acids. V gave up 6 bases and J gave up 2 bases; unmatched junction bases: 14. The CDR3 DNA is TGTGCCAGCAGCCGGAGCGGGACAGGCGTCGTAAACACTGAAGCTTTCTTT. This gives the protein CASSRSGTGVVNTEAFF.

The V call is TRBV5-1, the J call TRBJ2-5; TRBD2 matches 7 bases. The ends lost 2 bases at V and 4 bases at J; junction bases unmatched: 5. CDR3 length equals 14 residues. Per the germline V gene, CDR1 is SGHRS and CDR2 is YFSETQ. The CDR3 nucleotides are TGCGCCAGCAGCTTCGCGGGGGTAGGAGAGACCCAGTACTTC. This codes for CASSFAGVGETQYF. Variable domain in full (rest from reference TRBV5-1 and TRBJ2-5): KAGVTQTPRYLIKTRGQQVTLSCSPISGHRSVSWYQQTPGQGLQFLFEYFSETQRNKGNFPGRFSGRQFSNSRSEMNVSTLELGDSALYLCASSFAGVGETQYFGPGTRLLVL.

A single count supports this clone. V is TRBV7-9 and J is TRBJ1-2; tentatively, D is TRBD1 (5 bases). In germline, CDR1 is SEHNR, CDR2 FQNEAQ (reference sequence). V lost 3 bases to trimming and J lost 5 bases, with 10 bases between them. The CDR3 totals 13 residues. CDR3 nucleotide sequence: TGTGCCAGCAGCTTGGACGACAGTTATGGCTACACCTTC. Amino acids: CASSLDDSYGYTF.

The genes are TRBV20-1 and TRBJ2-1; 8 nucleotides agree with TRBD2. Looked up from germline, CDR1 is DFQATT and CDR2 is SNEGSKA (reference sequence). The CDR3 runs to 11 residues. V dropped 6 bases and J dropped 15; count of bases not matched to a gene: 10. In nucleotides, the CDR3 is TGCAGTGCAACGGGAGGGGGGGAGTCGTTCTTC. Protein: CSATGGGESFF.

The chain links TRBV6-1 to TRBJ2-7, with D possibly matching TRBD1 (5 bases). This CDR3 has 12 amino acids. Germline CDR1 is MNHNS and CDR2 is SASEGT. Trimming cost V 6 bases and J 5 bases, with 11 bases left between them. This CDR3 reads CASRTDGNEQYF. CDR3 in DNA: TGTGCCAGCAGGACAGACGGAAACGAGCAGTACTTC.

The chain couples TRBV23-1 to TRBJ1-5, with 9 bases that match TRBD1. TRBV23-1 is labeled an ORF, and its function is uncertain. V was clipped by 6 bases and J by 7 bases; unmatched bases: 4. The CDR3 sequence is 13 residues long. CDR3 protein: CASRTGGRQPQHF. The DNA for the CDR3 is TGCGCCAGCAGAACAGGGGGCAGGCAGCCCCAGCATTTT.

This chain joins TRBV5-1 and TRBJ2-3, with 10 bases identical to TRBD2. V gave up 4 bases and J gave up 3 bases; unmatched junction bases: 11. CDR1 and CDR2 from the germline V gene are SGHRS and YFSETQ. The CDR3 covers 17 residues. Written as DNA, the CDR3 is TGCGCCAGCAGCACCAGCGGGAGGGCCGTGTGGACAGATACGCAGTATTTT. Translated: CASSTSGRAVWTDTQYF.

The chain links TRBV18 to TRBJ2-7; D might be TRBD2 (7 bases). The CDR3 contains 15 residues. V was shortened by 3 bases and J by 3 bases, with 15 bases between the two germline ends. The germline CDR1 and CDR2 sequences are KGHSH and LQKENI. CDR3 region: CASSPERGGLYEQYF. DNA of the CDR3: TGTGCCAGCTCACCGGAAAGGGGGGGACTCTACGAGCAGTACTTC.

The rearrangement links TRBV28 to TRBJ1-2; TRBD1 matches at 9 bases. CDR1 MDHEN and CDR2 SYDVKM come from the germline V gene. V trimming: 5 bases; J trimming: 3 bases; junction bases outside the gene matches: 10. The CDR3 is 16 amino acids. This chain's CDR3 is CASSTGGVSWDYGYTF. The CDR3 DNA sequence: TGTGCCAGCAGTACAGGGGGCGTAAGCTGGGACTATGGCTACACCTTC.

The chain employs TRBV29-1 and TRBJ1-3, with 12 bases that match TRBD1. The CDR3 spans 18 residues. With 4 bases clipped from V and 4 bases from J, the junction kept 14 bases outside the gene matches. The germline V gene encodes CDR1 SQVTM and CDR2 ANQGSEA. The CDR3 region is CSVGYPTGQGAEGNTIYF. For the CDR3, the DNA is TGCAGCGTTGGATACCCGACGGGACAGGGGGCGGAGGGAAACACCATATATTTT.